These 25 T cell receptor beta chains share one sample of origin, sequenced in a study of radiotherapy plus CTLA-4 blockade in lung cancer. Clones were sequenced by immunoSEQ multiplex PCR, and TCRdb holds only the in-frame ones, with some missing. The sample holds about 73,000 clones, about nine tenths seen once. The source was peripheral blood, collected from a patient treated with radiotherapy plus ipilimumab. These receptors came from a human donor with non-small cell lung cancer that progressed on radiotherapy plus ipilimumab.

The rearrangement joins TRBV28 to TRBJ2-6; D uncertain. With 6 bases removed from V and 1 base from J, the gap between germline ends came to 10 bases. This CDR3 is built from 15 residues. In germline, CDR1 is MDHEN, CDR2 SYDVKM. CDR3 region: CASRTDGSGANVLTF. CDR3 nucleotide sequence: TGTGCCAGCAGGACTGACGGTTCTGGGGCCAACGTCCTGACTTTC.

V and J are TRBV14 and TRBJ2-3; D gene unclear. V was trimmed by 6 bases and J by 2 bases, leaving 6 bases between them. CDR1 is SGHDN and CDR2 is FVKESK in the germline V gene. The CDR3 covers 12 residues. As DNA, the CDR3 is TGTGCCAGCAGTCCTAACACAGATACGCAGTATTTT. Translated, it gives CASSPNTDTQYF.

The CDR3 region is CASSLYASWGPNEQFF. The CDR3 DNA reads as TGTGCCAGCAGCTTATATGCCTCATGGGGCCCCAATGAGCAGTTCTTC. This chain links TRBV7-8 with TRBJ2-1, with a weak D call TRBD1 (5 bases). Germline CDR1 and CDR2: SGHVS and FQNEAQ. Trimming left V 2 bases short and J 6 bases short, with 17 bases between. This CDR3 region has 16 residues.

The V gene is TRBV2, the J gene TRBJ2-5; 9 positions agree with TRBD1. V shed 6 bases, J shed 5 bases, and the junction held 1 base outside the gene matches. The CDR3 has 12 residues. Germline V gene data show CDR1 as SNHLY and CDR2 as FYNNEI. The CDR3 DNA reads as TGTGCCAGCAGGGACAGGGGTGAGACCCAGTACTTC. Amino acid sequence: CASRDRGETQYF.

The rearrangement uses TRBV2 and TRBJ2-3, with 9 bases that match TRBD1. Germline V gene sequence: CDR1 SNHLY, CDR2 FYNNEI. The CDR3 is made up of 15 amino acids. The J segment lost 2 bases and the V segment lost 6 bases, leaving 6 bases of the junction unmatched. The CDR3 DNA sequence: TGTGCCAGCAGACAGGGGGCTCGTAACACAGATACGCAGTATTTT. Translation gives CASRQGARNTDTQYF.

J is TRBJ2-1 and V is TRBV5-1; 9 bases are shared with TRBD2. In germline, CDR1 is SGHRS, CDR2 YFSETQ. Losses at the gene ends were 3 bases for V and 2 bases for J; bases not matched to a gene: 3. This CDR3 spans 15 amino acids. CDR3 protein: CASSSTSGAYNEQFF. CDR3 DNA: TGCGCCAGCAGCTCGACTAGCGGAGCCTACAATGAGCAGTTCTTC.

This sequence joins TRBV28 and TRBJ2-7, with a tentative D call TRBD2 (5 bases). Germline V gene sequence: CDR1 MDHEN, CDR2 SYDVKM. V lost 0 bases and J lost 6, with 12 bases in between. CDR3 size: 14 residues. CDR3 residues: CASSLWGGQGEQYF. CDR3 coding DNA: TGTGCCAGCAGTTTATGGGGCGGGCAAGGCGAGCAGTACTTC.

This clone was picked up one time. V usage is TRBV29-1 and J usage is TRBJ2-7; TRBD2 aligns across 7 bases. The CDR3 has 13 amino acids. Trimming removed 5 bases from V and 2 bases from J; junction bases left unmatched: 6. In germline, CDR1 is SQVTM, CDR2 ANQGSEA. The CDR3 nucleotides are TGCAGCGTTTCCGGACTAGGAACCTACGAGCAGTACTTC. Protein: CSVSGLGTYEQYF.

This sequence joins TRBV7-9 and TRBJ2-1; 11 bases align to TRBD2. CDR1 and CDR2 (germline): SEHNR, FQNEAQ (reference sequence). This CDR3 is 16 amino acids long. With V trimmed by 2 bases and J by 0 bases, 0 bases remained unmatched. The CDR3 region has the DNA TGTGCCAGCAGCTTACTAGCGGGAGGCTCCTACAATGAGCAGTTCTTC. Translating it yields CASSLLAGGSYNEQFF.

Worth noting for this clone: One junction end does not reproduce the germline sequence, and a read error may be involved. The chain couples TRBV6-1 to TRBJ2-2, with 8 bases lining up with TRBD2. The germline V gene has CDR1 MNHNS and CDR2 SASEGT. This CDR3 comprises 13 residues. CDR3 DNA: TGTGCCGGCAGCGGGAGTTTTACCGGGGAGCTGTTTTTT. Its translation: CAGSGSFTGELFF.

The chain links TRBV5-1 to TRBJ2-2, with 12 nucleotides matching TRBD2. Germline V CDR1 and CDR2: SGHRS, YFSETQ. With V trimmed by 3 bases and J by 4 bases, 13 bases remained unmatched. The CDR3 spans 19 residues. The CDR3: CASSSISSGRALFTGELFF. The CDR3, as DNA: TGCGCCAGCAGCTCCATTTCTAGCGGGAGGGCTCTATTCACCGGGGAGCTGTTTTTT. Full variable domain (rest looked up from reference TRBV5-1 and TRBJ2-2): KAGVTQTPRYLIKTRGQQVTLSCSPISGHRSVSWYQQTPGQGLQFLFEYFSETQRNKGNFPGRFSGRQFSNSRSEMNVSTLELGDSALYLCASSSISSGRALFTGELFFGEGSRLTVL.

In nucleotides, the CDR3 is TGTGCCAGCACCAACGGGGGTTCCGGGGAGCTGTTTTTT. Translating gives CASTNGGSGELFF. The chain employs TRBV2 and TRBJ2-2, with D perhaps TRBD2 (6 bases). The CDR3 covers 13 residues. The germline V gene has CDR1 SNHLY and CDR2 FYNNEI. V lost 7 bases, J lost 6 bases, and 12 bases lay in between.

The CDR3 DNA follows: TGTGCCAGCAGCGTAGTTGGGGGCTTGAACACTGAAGCTTTCTTT. The encoded protein is CASSVVGGLNTEAFF. The chain has TRBV9 and TRBJ1-1, with a possible D match to TRBD1 (6 bases). CDR3 length: 15 residues. The V end was cut by 0 bases, the J end by 0 bases, with 9 bases between. CDR1 is SGDLS, CDR2 YYNGEE, per germline.

The CDR3 DNA reads TGTGCCACCTGTTCAATTTCCGGACAGGGCACTGAAGCTTTCTTT. Its protein product is CATCSISGQGTEAFF. The rearrangement links TRBV6-4 to TRBJ1-1, with 8 bases lining up with TRBD1. V shed 10 bases, J shed 4 bases, and the junction held 14 bases outside the gene matches. This CDR3 spans 15 amino acids. The germline gives CDR1 MRHNA, CDR2 SNTAGT.

The chain joins TRBV5-4 to TRBJ2-1; TRBD1 agrees at 7 bases. The CDR3 sequence is 14 residues long. V trimming: 4 bases; J trimming: 1 base; junction bases outside the gene matches: 2. The germline CDR1 and CDR2 sequences are SGHNT and YYREEE (reference sequence). CDR3 region: CASSPTGSYNEQFF. In DNA form, the CDR3 reads TGTGCCAGCAGCCCGACAGGGTCCTACAATGAGCAGTTCTTC.

V is TRBV5-1 and J is TRBJ2-7; D is unclear. Germline V gene lookup returns CDR1 SGHRS and CDR2 YFSETQ. V lost 0 bases and J lost 3, with 10 bases in between. The length of the CDR3 is 14 residues. The CDR3 DNA is TGCGCCAGCAGCTTGGTCCAGAAAGACTACGAGCAGTACTTC. It encodes CASSLVQKDYEQYF.

V usage is TRBV30 and J usage is TRBJ1-3; D possibly corresponds to TRBD1 (5 bases). V lost 7 bases and J lost 0, with 16 bases in between. The CDR3 runs to 15 residues. Germline CDR1 reads GTSNPN; CDR2 reads SVGIG (reference sequence). The CDR3 DNA reads as TGTGCCTTCTCGAGGCAGGGCGGCTCTGGAAACACCATATATTTT. Its translation is CAFSRQGGSGNTIYF.

The V and J genes are TRBV9 and TRBJ1-5; 7 nucleotides align to TRBD1. Germline assignment: CDR1 SGDLS and CDR2 YYNGEE. The CDR3 totals 14 residues. V gave up 3 bases and J gave up 5 bases; unmatched junction bases: 5. In nucleotides, the CDR3 is TGTGCCAGCAGCGAAGGACAGGATGATCAGCCCCAGCATTTT. Translation gives CASSEGQDDQPQHF.

The rearrangement links TRBV5-1 to TRBJ2-6; no definite D call. Trimming left V 4 bases short and J 4 bases short, with 6 bases between. This CDR3 region has 13 residues. The germline V gene has CDR1 SGHRS and CDR2 YFSETQ. The CDR3: CASSDGGANVLTF. The CDR3 region has the DNA TGCGCCAGCAGCGATGGGGGGGCCAACGTCCTGACTTTC.

The chain links TRBV18 to TRBJ2-5, with D possibly matching TRBD1 (6 bases). With 4 bases removed from V and 5 bases from J, the gap between germline ends came to 17 bases. Germline loops: CDR1 KGHSH, CDR2 LQKENI. The CDR3 contains 15 residues. CDR3 protein: CASSHPAQGRETQYF. The CDR3 DNA reads as TGTGCCAGCTCACATCCCGCACAGGGTCGGGAGACCCAGTACTTC. Drawing the rest from reference TRBV18 and TRBJ2-5, the complete variable domain is NAGVMQNPRHLVRRRGQEARLRCSPMKGHSHVYWYRQLPEEGLKFMVYLQKENIIDESGMPKERFSAEFPKEGPSILRIQQVVRGDSAAYFCASSHPAQGRETQYFGPGTRLLVL.

CDR3 region: CASSDLGLAGGNTDTQYF. CDR3 coding DNA: TGCGCCAGCAGTGATCTTGGACTAGCGGGAGGAAACACAGATACGCAGTATTTT. This chain joins TRBV10-1 and TRBJ2-3, with 14 bases aligning to TRBD2. V trimming: 3 bases; J trimming: 2 bases; junction bases outside the gene matches: 7. Germline loops: CDR1 WNHNN, CDR2 SYGVQD (reference sequence). This CDR3 comprises 18 residues.

This clone has only one observation. The chain employs TRBV10-2 and TRBJ2-7; no clear D. V lost 3 bases to trimming and J lost 4 bases, with 16 bases between them. The germline V gene has CDR1 WSHSY and CDR2 SAAADI. This CDR3 contains 15 residues. The CDR3 nucleotides read TGCGCCAGCAGTGATTTTGGGAACAGTGAATACGAGCAGTACGTC. Protein sequence: CASSDFGNSEYEQYV.

This clone came up once. The J gene is TRBJ2-5, the V gene TRBV5-6; 7 nucleotides agree with TRBD1. Per the germline V gene, CDR1 is SGHDT and CDR2 is YYEEEE. V shed 0 bases and J 4 bases; nucleotides not matched to a gene: 6. CDR3 size: 15 residues. CDR3 in DNA: TGTGCCAGCAGCTTGGGCGTTAACAGGGGAGAGACCCAGTACTTC. Its translation: CASSLGVNRGETQYF.

This clone has just one count. The rearrangement links TRBV11-2 to TRBJ2-5; maybe TRBD1 (5 bases). The CDR3 totals 14 residues. The germline CDR1 and CDR2 sequences are SGHAT and FQNNGV. V was trimmed by 5 bases and J by 3 bases, leaving 13 bases between them. CDR3 protein: CASSPAGMEETQYF. CDR3 nucleotides: TGTGCCAGCAGCCCTGCAGGGATGGAAGAGACCCAGTACTTC. Complete variable domain (other parts from reference TRBV11-2 and TRBJ2-5): EAGVAQSPRYKIIEKRQSVAFWCNPISGHATLYWYQQILGQGPKLLIQFQNNGVVDDSQLPKDRFSAERLKGVDSTLKIQPAKLEDSAVYLCASSPAGMEETQYFGPGTRLLVL.

The V and J genes are TRBV4-1 and TRBJ2-1, with D possibly being TRBD1 (6 bases). The CDR3 covers 13 residues. The germline CDR1 and CDR2 sequences are MGHRA and YSYEKL. The V end was cut by 2 bases, the J end by 5 bases, with 7 bases between. The CDR3 loop reads CASSQQGHNEQFF. CDR3 bases: TGCGCCAGCAGCCAACAGGGGCACAATGAGCAGTTCTTC.